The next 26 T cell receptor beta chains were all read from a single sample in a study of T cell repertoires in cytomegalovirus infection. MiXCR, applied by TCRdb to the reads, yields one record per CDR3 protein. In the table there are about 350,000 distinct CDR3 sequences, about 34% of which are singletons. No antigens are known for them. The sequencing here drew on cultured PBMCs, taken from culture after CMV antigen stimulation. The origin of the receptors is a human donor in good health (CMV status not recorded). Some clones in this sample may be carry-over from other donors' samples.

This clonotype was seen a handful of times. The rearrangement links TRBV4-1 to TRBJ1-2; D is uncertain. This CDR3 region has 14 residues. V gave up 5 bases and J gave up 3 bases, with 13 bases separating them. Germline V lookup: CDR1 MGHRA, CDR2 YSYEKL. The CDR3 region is CASSSLFLDYGYTF. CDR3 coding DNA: TGCGCCAGCAGCTCTCTGTTTCTCGACTATGGCTACACCTTC.

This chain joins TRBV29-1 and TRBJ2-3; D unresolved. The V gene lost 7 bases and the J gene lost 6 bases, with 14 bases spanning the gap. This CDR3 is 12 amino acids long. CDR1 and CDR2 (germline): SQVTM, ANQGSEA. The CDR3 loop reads CSARYGLDTQYF. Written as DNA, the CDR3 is TGCAGCGCCAGATATGGTTTGGATACGCAGTATTTT.

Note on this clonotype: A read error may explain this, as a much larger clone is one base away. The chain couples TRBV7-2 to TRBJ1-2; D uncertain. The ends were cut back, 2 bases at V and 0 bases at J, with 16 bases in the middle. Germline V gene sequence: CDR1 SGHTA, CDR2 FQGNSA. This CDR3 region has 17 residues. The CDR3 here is CASSLFSSSQANYGYTF. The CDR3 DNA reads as TGTGCCAGCAGCTTATTTAGCTCGAGTCAAGCTAACTATGGCTACACCTTC.

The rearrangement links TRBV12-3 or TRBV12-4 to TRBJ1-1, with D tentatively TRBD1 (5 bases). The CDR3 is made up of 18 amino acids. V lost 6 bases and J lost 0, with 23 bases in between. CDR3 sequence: CASSSPWPSREVNTEAFF. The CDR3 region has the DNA TGTGCCAGCAGCTCCCCGTGGCCCTCCAGGGAAGTGAACACTGAAGCTTTCTTT.

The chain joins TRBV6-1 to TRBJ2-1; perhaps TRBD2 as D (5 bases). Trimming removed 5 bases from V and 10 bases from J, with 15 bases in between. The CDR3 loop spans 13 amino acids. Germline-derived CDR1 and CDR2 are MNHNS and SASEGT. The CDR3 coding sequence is TGTGCCAGCAGTAGGGAGAGTCCATCCGAGCAGTTCTTC. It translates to CASSRESPSEQFF.

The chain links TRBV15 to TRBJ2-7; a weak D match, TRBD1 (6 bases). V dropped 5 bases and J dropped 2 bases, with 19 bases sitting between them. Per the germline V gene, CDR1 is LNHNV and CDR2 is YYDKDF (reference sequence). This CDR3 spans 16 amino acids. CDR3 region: CATSPRSAGGPYEQYV. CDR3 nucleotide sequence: TGTGCCACCAGCCCGCGGTCGGCTGGGGGCCCCTACGAGCAGTACGTC.

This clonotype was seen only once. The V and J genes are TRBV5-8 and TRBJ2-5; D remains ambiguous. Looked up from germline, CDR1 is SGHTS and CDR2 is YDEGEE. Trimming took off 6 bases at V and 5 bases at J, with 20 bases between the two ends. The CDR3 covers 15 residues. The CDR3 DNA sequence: TGTGCCAGCATCCCGCTCCGAAGCTTTGAGGAGACCCAGTACTTC. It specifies CASIPLRSFEETQYF.

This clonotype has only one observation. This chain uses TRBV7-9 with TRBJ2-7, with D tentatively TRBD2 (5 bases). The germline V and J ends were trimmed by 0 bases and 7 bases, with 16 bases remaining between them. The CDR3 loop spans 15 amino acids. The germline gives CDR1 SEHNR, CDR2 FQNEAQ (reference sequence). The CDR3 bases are TGTGCCAGCAGCTTAGCCGGACTGAGGCCGGGAGAGCAGTACGTC. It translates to CASSLAGLRPGEQYV.

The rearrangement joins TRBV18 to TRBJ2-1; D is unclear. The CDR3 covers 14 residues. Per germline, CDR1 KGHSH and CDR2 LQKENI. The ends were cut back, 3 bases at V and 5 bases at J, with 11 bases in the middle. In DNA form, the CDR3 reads TGTGCCAGCTCACCGAAGGACGGAGACAATGAGCAGTTCTTC. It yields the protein CASSPKDGDNEQFF.

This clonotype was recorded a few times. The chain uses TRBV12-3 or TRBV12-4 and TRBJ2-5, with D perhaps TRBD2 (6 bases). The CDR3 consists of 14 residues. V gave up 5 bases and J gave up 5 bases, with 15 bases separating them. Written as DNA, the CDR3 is TGTGCCAGCAGTCGTTCTAGCGTTGGGGAGACCCAGTACTTC. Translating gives CASSRSSVGETQYF.

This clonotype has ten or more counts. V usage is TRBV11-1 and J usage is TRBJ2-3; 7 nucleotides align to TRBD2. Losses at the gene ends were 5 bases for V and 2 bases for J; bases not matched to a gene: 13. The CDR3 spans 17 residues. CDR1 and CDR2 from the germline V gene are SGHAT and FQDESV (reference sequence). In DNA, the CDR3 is TGTGCCAGCAGCGGGGCGGGGTTGCGGGAGCTCACAGATACGCAGTATTTT. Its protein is CASSGAGLRELTDTQYF.

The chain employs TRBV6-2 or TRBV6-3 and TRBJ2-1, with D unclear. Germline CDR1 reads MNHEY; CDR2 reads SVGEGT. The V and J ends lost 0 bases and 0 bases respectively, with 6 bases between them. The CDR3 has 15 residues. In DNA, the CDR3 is TGTGCCAGCAGTTACTCGTGGAGCTCCTACAATGAGCAGTTCTTC. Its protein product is CASSYSWSSYNEQFF.

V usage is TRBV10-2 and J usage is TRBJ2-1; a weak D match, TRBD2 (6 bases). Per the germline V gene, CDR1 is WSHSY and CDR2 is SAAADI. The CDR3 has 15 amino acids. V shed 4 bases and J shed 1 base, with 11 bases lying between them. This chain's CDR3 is CASSAAAGSYNEQFF. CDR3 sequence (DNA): TGCGCCAGCAGTGCGGCTGCGGGATCCTACAATGAGCAGTTCTTC.

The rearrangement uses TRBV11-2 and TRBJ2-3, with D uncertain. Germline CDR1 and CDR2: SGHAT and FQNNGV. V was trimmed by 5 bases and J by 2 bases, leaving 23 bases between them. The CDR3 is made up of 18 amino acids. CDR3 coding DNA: TGTGCCAGCAGCGCTCCAAGATGGGCAGGCAGAAACACAGATACGCAGTATTTT. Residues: CASSAPRWAGRNTDTQYF.

CDR3 nucleotide sequence: TGTGCCATAGCCGGGGGATTGTACAATGAGCAGTTCTTC. Its translation: CAIAGGLYNEQFF. The V gene is TRBV15, the J gene TRBJ2-1; the D gene is possibly TRBD2 (6 bases). The V gene's germline CDR1 is LNHNV and CDR2 YYDKDF (reference sequence). The CDR3 runs 13 residues. V was clipped by 10 bases and J by 4 bases, with 14 bases between them.

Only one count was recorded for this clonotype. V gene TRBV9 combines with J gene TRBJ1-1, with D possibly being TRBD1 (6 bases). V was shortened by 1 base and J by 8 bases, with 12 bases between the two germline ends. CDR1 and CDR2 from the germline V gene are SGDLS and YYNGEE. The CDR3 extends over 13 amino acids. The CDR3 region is CASSVTPQGEAFF. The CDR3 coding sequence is TGTGCCAGCAGCGTAACCCCCCAGGGGGAAGCTTTCTTT.

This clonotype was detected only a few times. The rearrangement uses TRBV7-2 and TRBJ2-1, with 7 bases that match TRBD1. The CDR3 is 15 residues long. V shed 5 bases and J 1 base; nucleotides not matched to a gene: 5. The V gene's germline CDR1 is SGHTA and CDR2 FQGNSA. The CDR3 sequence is CASSRTGPSYNEQFF. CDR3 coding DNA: TGTGCCAGCAGCCGGACAGGACCTTCCTACAATGAGCAGTTCTTC.

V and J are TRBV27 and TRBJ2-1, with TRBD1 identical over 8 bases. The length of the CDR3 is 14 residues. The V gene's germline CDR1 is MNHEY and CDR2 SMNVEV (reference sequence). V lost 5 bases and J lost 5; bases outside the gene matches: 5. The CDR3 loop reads CASSGDRFHNEQFF. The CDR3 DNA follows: TGTGCCAGCAGTGGGGACAGGTTCCACAATGAGCAGTTCTTC.

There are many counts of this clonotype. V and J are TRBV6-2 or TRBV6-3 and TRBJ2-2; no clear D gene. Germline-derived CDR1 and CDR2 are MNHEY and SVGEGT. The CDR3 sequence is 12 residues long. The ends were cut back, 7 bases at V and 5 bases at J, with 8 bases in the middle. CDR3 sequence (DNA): TGTGCCAGCATGGCCCGTACCGGGGAGCTGTTTTTT. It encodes CASMARTGELFF.

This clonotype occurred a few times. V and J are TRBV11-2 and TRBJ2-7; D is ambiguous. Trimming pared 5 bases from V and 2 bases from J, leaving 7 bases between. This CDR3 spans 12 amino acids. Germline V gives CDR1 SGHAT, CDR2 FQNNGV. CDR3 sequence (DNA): TGTGCCAGCAGCCTAGGGACCTACGAGCAGTACGTC. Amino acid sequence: CASSLGTYEQYV.

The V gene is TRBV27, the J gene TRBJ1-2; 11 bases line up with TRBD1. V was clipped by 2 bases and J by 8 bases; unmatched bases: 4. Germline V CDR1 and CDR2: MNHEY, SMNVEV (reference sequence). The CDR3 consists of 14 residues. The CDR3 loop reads CASSLGQGAGGYTF. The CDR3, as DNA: TGTGCCAGCAGTTTAGGACAGGGGGCTGGAGGCTACACCTTC.

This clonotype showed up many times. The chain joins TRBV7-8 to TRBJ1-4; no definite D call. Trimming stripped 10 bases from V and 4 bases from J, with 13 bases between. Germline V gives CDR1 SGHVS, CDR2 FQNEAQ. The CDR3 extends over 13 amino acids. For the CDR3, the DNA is TGTGCCACGAGTGGTGGGGTTAATGAAAAACTGTTTTTT. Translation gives CATSGGVNEKLFF.

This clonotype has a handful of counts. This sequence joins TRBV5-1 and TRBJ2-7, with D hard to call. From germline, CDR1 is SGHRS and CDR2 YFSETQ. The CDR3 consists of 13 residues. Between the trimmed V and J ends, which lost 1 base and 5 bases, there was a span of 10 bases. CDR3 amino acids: CASSLFVRDEQYF. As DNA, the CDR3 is TGCGCCAGCAGCTTGTTCGTGCGTGACGAGCAGTACTTC.

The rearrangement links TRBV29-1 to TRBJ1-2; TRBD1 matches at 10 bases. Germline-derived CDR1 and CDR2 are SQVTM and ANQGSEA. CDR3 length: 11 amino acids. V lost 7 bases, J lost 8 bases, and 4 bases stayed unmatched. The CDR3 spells CSAGTGVGYTF. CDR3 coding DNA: TGCAGCGCCGGGACAGGGGTCGGCTACACCTTC.

CDR3 nucleotide sequence: TGTGCCAGCAGTTTAGGGGGCTATCGCATGAACACTGAAGCTTTCTTT. Translation gives CASSLGGYRMNTEAFF. This chain uses TRBV28 with TRBJ1-1, with D perhaps matching TRBD1 (6 bases). The germline V gene encodes CDR1 MDHEN and CDR2 SYDVKM. V was trimmed by 2 bases and J by 0 bases, leaving 13 bases between them. The CDR3 runs 16 residues. The full variable domain, completed using reference TRBV28 and TRBJ1-1, is DVKVTQSSRYLVKRTGEKVFLECVQDMDHENMFWYRQDPGLGLRLIYFSYDVKMKEKGDIPEGYSVSREKKERFSLILESASTNQTSMYLCASSLGGYRMNTEAFFGQGTRLTVV.

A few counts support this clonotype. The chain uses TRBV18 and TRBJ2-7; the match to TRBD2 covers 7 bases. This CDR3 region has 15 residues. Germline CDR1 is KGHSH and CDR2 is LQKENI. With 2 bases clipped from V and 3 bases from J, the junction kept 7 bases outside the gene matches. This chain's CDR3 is CASSPGGDAVYEQYF. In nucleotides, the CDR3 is TGTGCCAGCTCACCAGGGGGGGATGCAGTCTACGAGCAGTACTTC. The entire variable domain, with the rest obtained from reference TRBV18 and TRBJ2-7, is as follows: NAGVMQNPRHLVRRRGQEARLRCSPMKGHSHVYWYRQLPEEGLKFMVYLQKENIIDESGMPKERFSAEFPKEGPSILRIQQVVRGDSAAYFCASSPGGDAVYEQYFGPGTRLTVT.